The clone carrying this TCR beta chain came up many times. Its cognate antigen is unknown. Sample time point: sample taken at primary tumor resection. The donor population consisted of approximately 70 patients with untreated, early-stage non-small cell lung cancer. From tumor, nontumor lung or frozen PBMC, whole RNA was taken unsorted for sequencing. This sample was included in a study of spatial heterogeneity in lung cancer. General observations from the study: One measure, the expanded intratumoral alpha and beta TCR count, tracked tumor mutation counts.

Trimming removed 6 bases from V and 3 bases from J, with 14 bases in between. The CDR3 runs to 13 residues. Germline V CDR1 and CDR2: DFQATT, SNEGSKA (reference sequence). One entry per CDR3 protein results from TCRdb running MiXCR on the 5' RACE reads. The data show roughly 23,000 distinct CDR3 sequences, around 4.8% seen once. Source: lung tumor tissue, taken at surgery. The chain carries TRBV20-1 and TRBJ2-5; TRBD1 is a possible D gene (5 bases). This clonotype originated in a male donor with early-stage non-small cell lung cancer. The CDR3: CSARRGREETQYF. CDR3 DNA: TGCAGTGCCCGAAGGGGCAGGGAAGAGACCCAGTACTTC.